This T cell receptor beta chain was captured in a study of blood T cell repertoires in COVID-19. CDR3 length equals 12 residues. Trimming cost V 1 base and J 10 bases; bases outside gene matches: 1. The data were produced by immunoSEQ multiplex PCR, yet TCRdb's version contains in-frame clones alone and is incomplete. The sample yields 25,000 to 30,000 clones, under 85% seen once. The receptor was isolated from a man between 70 and 80 years old with acute or convalescent COVID-19. The chain carries TRBV12-3 or TRBV12-4 and TRBJ1-1; 9 nucleotides align to TRBD1. The specimen was peripheral blood. Here the CDR3 DNA reads TGTGCCAGCAGTTTAGAGGACAGGGGAGCTTTCTTT. Its translation is CASSLEDRGAFF.